This passage covers 26 T cell receptor beta chains from one sample sequenced in a study of Ad26.COV2.S vaccination and SARS-CoV-2 variants. Treatment of the sample: about 20 received Ad26.COV2.S at low or high dose, single or two shots; about five received placebo; per-sample allocation not given. Sampling occurred on day 63 after the first vaccine or placebo injection. Assay used: immunoSEQ multiplex PCR; TCRdb lists only in-frame clones, some missing. The sample lists some 450,000 clones, roughly 88% occurring once. Sequencing was performed on peripheral blood, taken in a trial of Ad26.COV2.S vaccine versus placebo. These receptors were collected from a person between 18 and 60 years old who received the Ad26.COV2.S COVID-19 vaccine or a placebo.

The genes are TRBV6-2 or TRBV6-3 and TRBJ2-3; TRBD2 matches 9 bases. The CDR3 sequence is 20 residues long. Trimming removed 4 bases from V and 6 bases from J; junction bases left unmatched: 23. The germline V gene has CDR1 MNHEY and CDR2 SVGEGT. This chain's CDR3 is CASSSPNTASGDLRWDTQYF. The CDR3 bases are TGTGCCAGCAGTTCCCCGAACACGGCTAGCGGGGACCTCCGGTGGGATACGCAGTATTTT.

The V and J genes are TRBV5-5 and TRBJ2-7; a possible D gene is TRBD2 (5 bases). Looked up from germline, CDR1 is SGHKS and CDR2 is YYEKEE (reference sequence). The CDR3 is 15 amino acids. Trimming took off 4 bases at V and 2 bases at J, with 16 bases between the two ends. The CDR3 loop is CASSDGKGGAYEQYF. The DNA for the CDR3 is TGTGCCAGCAGCGACGGGAAGGGTGGTGCCTACGAGCAGTACTTC.

This clone was observed a single time. Other nucleotide sequences in the sample specify the same CDR3. The CDR3 spells CASSYSVYEQYF. The CDR3 DNA is TGTGCCAGCAGTTACTCTGTATACGAGCAGTACTTC. The chain is built from TRBV6-2 or TRBV6-3 and TRBJ2-7, with D unclear. This CDR3 has 12 residues. Trimming took off 0 bases at V and 4 bases at J, with 4 bases between the two ends. The germline gives CDR1 MNHEY, CDR2 SVGEGT.

This clone was observed a single time. The chain is built from TRBV7-7 and TRBJ2-3, with unresolved D. Trimming took off 2 bases at V and 1 base at J, with 10 bases between the two ends. CDR3 size: 15 residues. The V gene's germline CDR1 is SSHAT and CDR2 FNYEAQ (reference sequence). This CDR3 is CASSLNLDGTDTQYF. CDR3 DNA: TGTGCCAGCAGCTTAAACTTGGACGGCACAGATACGCAGTATTTT.

The genes are TRBV9 and TRBJ2-1, with 10 nucleotides matching TRBD2. This CDR3 region has 18 residues. Germline V gene lookup returns CDR1 SGDLS and CDR2 YYNGEE. Trimming at V came to 0 bases and at J to 3 bases, leaving 9 bases not matched to a gene. In nucleotides, the CDR3 is TGTGCCAGCAGCGTAGGTCTAGCGGGAGCGGGGGGCTACAATGAGCAGTTCTTC. Protein: CASSVGLAGAGGYNEQFF.

V gene TRBV11-1 combines with J gene TRBJ2-4, with TRBD1 as a possible D gene (5 bases). Germline CDR1 is SGHAT and CDR2 is FQDESV (reference sequence). V was pared by 5 bases and J by 1 base, with 9 bases between. CDR3 size: 14 residues. The CDR3 reads CASSPPGAKNIQYF. DNA of the CDR3: TGTGCCAGCAGCCCCCCAGGGGCCAAAAACATTCAGTACTTC.

The genes are TRBV4-2 and TRBJ2-7, with 10 bases identical to TRBD1. This CDR3 contains 16 residues. CDR1 is LGHNA and CDR2 is YNFKEQ in the germline V gene. The trim removed 1 base at V and 1 base at J, leaving 4 bases unmatched. CDR3 in DNA: TGTGCCAGCAGCCAAGGGGCGGGACAGGGGTCCTACGAGCAGTACTTC. Protein product: CASSQGAGQGSYEQYF.

The J gene is TRBJ2-4, the V gene TRBV6-1; a possible D gene is TRBD1 (8 bases). The CDR3 runs to 14 residues. Germline V CDR1 and CDR2: MNHNS, SASEGT. With 2 bases removed from V and 8 bases from J, the gap between germline ends came to 13 bases. CDR3 protein: CASSEQGAGDIQYF. CDR3 bases: TGTGCCAGCAGTGAACAGGGGGCGGGGGACATTCAGTACTTC.

The chain has TRBV19 and TRBJ2-3; 9 bases are a match to TRBD2. From germline, CDR1 is LNHDA and CDR2 SQIVND (reference sequence). CDR3 length equals 17 residues. Trimming took 1 base from V and 0 from J; bases not matched to a gene: 5. The chain's CDR3 is CASSIAGLALSTDTQYF. The CDR3, as DNA: TGTGCCAGTAGTATAGCCGGACTAGCGCTAAGCACAGATACGCAGTATTTT.

This clone was counted a few times. This chain uses TRBV6-1 with TRBJ1-6; D may be TRBD1 (6 bases). Trimming left V 3 bases short and J 3 bases short, with 9 bases between. Germline lookup yields CDR1 MNHNS and CDR2 SASEGT. There are 15 residues in the CDR3. CDR3 coding DNA: TGTGCCAGCAGTGAGGCAGGGGACTATAATTCACCCCTCCACTTT. Its protein is CASSEAGDYNSPLHF.

V and J are TRBV28 and TRBJ1-2; 9 bases align to TRBD1. This CDR3 region has 17 residues. Trimming removed 4 bases from V and 5 bases from J; junction bases left unmatched: 14. Per the germline V gene, CDR1 is MDHEN and CDR2 is SYDVKM. The CDR3 sequence: CASSSTGTGTGEYGYTF. The CDR3 coding sequence is TGTGCCAGCAGTTCCACCGGGACAGGGACGGGAGAATATGGCTACACCTTC.

The chain has TRBV6-2 or TRBV6-3 and TRBJ2-7; D is possibly TRBD1 (5 bases). Germline CDR1 is MNHEY and CDR2 is SVGEGT. The CDR3 totals 15 residues. V dropped 2 bases and J dropped 5 bases, with 16 bases sitting between them. The CDR3 is CASSYISGRLDEQYF. The CDR3 nucleotides read TGTGCCAGCAGTTACATCTCAGGGCGTCTCGACGAGCAGTACTTC.

The chain is built from TRBV4-1 and TRBJ2-5; perhaps TRBD1 as D (5 bases). CDR3 length: 14 amino acids. In germline, CDR1 is MGHRA, CDR2 YSYEKL. The ends were cut back, 4 bases at V and 5 bases at J, with 14 bases in the middle. The CDR3 spells CASSRSGLGETQYF. The CDR3 region has the DNA TGCGCCAGCAGCCGATCAGGGTTGGGGGAGACCCAGTACTTC.

This clone was counted only a few times. The chain uses TRBV6-1 and TRBJ1-1; D is unresolved. Trimming pared 2 bases from V and 4 bases from J, leaving 8 bases between. Germline V gene lookup returns CDR1 MNHNS and CDR2 SASEGT. CDR3 length equals 13 residues. The CDR3 nucleotides are TGTGCCAGCAGTGAAATGGGGAGCACTGAAGCTTTCTTT. Its protein product is CASSEMGSTEAFF.

The gene calls are TRBV5-6 and TRBJ1-6, with TRBD1 identical over 9 bases. Per the germline V gene, CDR1 is SGHDT and CDR2 is YYEEEE. The CDR3 loop spans 16 amino acids. The ends lost 4 bases at V and 9 bases at J; junction bases unmatched: 11. DNA of the CDR3: TGTGCCAGCAGCCGGGGGACAGGGTCTCTAATTTCACCCCTCCACTTT. Protein product: CASSRGTGSLISPLHF. The variable domain in full, completed from reference TRBV5-6 and TRBJ1-6, reads DAGVTQSPTHLIKTRGQQVTLRCSPKSGHDTVSWYQQALGQGPQFIFQYYEEEERQRGNFPDRFSGHQFPNYSSELNVNALLLGDSALYLCASSRGTGSLISPLHFGNGTRLTVT.

The V call is TRBV19, the J call TRBJ1-6; weak D call: TRBD1 (5 bases). The V and J ends lost 3 bases and 7 bases respectively, with 16 bases between them. The germline V gene has CDR1 LNHDA and CDR2 SQIVND (reference sequence). This CDR3 comprises 16 residues. This CDR3 reads CASSIRQQVGNSPLHF. CDR3 DNA sequence: TGTGCCAGTAGTATCCGCCAACAGGTGGGAAATTCACCCCTCCACTTT.

The rearrangement joins TRBV2 to TRBJ2-1, with 9 bases identical to TRBD2. CDR1 and CDR2 from the germline V gene are SNHLY and FYNNEI. This CDR3 region has 17 residues. J lost 8 bases, V lost 0 bases, and 11 bases had no gene match. CDR3 nucleotides: TGTGCCAGCAGTGAAGCGGGTCTAGCGGGGTCGTTATATGAGCAGTTCTTC. Encoded protein: CASSEAGLAGSLYEQFF.

The J gene is TRBJ2-5, the V gene TRBV29-1; 13 bases agree with TRBD2. The CDR3 consists of 17 residues. Trimming removed 3 bases from V and 4 bases from J; junction bases left unmatched: 11. The V gene's germline CDR1 is SQVTM and CDR2 ANQGSEA. The chain's CDR3 is CSVEGFTSGRAGETQYF. The CDR3 nucleotides read TGCAGCGTTGAGGGATTTACTAGCGGGAGGGCCGGAGAGACCCAGTACTTC.

This chain links TRBV4-1 with TRBJ2-1; TRBD2 agrees at 7 bases. After removal of 0 bases from V and 4 bases from J, the junction contained 12 bases not matched to a gene. The CDR3 covers 18 residues. The V gene's germline CDR1 is MGHRA and CDR2 YSYEKL. In nucleotides, the CDR3 is TGCGCCAGCAGCCAAGATTGGTCCCCTCCTAGCGGATACAATGAGCAGTTCTTC. Amino acids: CASSQDWSPPSGYNEQFF.

The V call is TRBV28, the J call TRBJ1-5, with TRBD1 matching 11 bases. Germline V lookup: CDR1 MDHEN, CDR2 SYDVKM. Germline trimming cut 5 bases from V and 5 bases from J; bases unmatched to any gene: 14. The CDR3 extends over 18 amino acids. Here the CDR3 reads CASSPRTGGVMNDQPQHF. CDR3 DNA: TGTGCCAGCAGTCCAAGGACAGGGGGCGTAATGAATGATCAGCCCCAGCATTTT.

The CDR3 loop is CASGTLGIETQYF. The CDR3 nucleotides read TGTGCCAGCGGAACCTTGGGGATAGAGACCCAGTACTTC. This chain connects TRBV5-6 to TRBJ2-5; unclear D gene. The CDR3 sequence is 13 residues long. Germline V CDR1 and CDR2: SGHDT, YYEEEE. The V and J ends lost 7 bases and 4 bases respectively, with 14 bases between them.

This rearrangement joins TRBV19 to TRBJ2-1; 8 positions match TRBD2. From germline, CDR1 is LNHDA and CDR2 SQIVND (reference sequence). This CDR3 contains 17 residues. V shed 5 bases and J 1 base; nucleotides not matched to a gene: 10. The CDR3 is CASSPNVGTRSYNEQFF. As DNA, the CDR3 is TGTGCCAGTAGTCCAAATGTTGGGACTAGGTCCTACAATGAGCAGTTCTTC. The complete variable domain, with remaining parts taken from reference TRBV19 and TRBJ2-1, reads DGGITQSPKYLFRKEGQNVTLSCEQNLNHDAMYWYRQDPGQGLRLIYYSQIVNDFQKGDIAEGYSVSREKKESFPLTVTSAQKNPTAFYLCASSPNVGTRSYNEQFFGPGTRLTVL.

Regarding this clone: Germline is not matched at one junction end, which may reflect a read error. This chain connects TRBV7-3 to TRBJ2-7, with TRBD1 matching over 9 bases. CDR3 length: 14 residues. The germline V gene has CDR1 SGHTA and CDR2 FQGTGA. CDR3 nucleotide sequence: TGTGCCAGCAGCCTAACCGGGACAGGGACCGAGCAGTACTTC. Translation gives CASSLTGTGTEQYF.

The gene calls are TRBV11-3 and TRBJ2-1, with 7 nucleotides matching TRBD1. After removal of 2 bases from V and 6 bases from J, the junction contained 1 base not matched to a gene. The CDR3 is made up of 13 amino acids. Germline values: CDR1 SGHNT, CDR2 YENEEA. CDR3 protein: CASSLNRGNEQFF. Written as DNA, the CDR3 is TGTGCCAGCAGCTTAAACAGGGGCAATGAGCAGTTCTTC.

V is TRBV5-1 and J is TRBJ2-1; TRBD2 aligns across 14 bases. Germline lookup yields CDR1 SGHRS and CDR2 YFSETQ. The V gene end was trimmed by 4 bases and the J gene end by 4 bases; junction bases not matched to a gene: 7. The length of the CDR3 is 17 residues. The CDR3 protein is CASSTGTSGSQYNEQFF. The CDR3 nucleotides read TGCGCCAGCAGCACCGGGACTAGCGGGAGCCAGTACAATGAGCAGTTCTTC.

The V gene is TRBV9, the J gene TRBJ2-3; a possible D gene is TRBD1 (6 bases). V was clipped by 3 bases and J by 0 bases, with 11 bases between them. CDR1 is SGDLS and CDR2 is YYNGEE in the germline V gene. CDR3 size: 15 residues. DNA of the CDR3: TGTGCCAGCAGCGCCGTGACAGGTAGCACAGATACGCAGTATTTT. It translates to CASSAVTGSTDTQYF.